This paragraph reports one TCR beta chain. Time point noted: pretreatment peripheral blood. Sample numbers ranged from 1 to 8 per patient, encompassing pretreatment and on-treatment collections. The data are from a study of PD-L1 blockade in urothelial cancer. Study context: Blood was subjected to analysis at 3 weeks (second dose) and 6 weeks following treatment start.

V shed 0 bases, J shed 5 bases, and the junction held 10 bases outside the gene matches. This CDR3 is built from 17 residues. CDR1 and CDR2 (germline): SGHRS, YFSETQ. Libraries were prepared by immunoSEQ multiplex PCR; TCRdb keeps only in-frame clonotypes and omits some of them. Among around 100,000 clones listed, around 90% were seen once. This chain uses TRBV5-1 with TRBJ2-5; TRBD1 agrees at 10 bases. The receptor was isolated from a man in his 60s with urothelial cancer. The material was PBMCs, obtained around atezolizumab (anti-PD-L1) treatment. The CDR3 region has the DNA TGCGCCAGCAGCTTGGACTCGGGACAGGGGCCTAGGGAGACCCAGTACTTC. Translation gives CASSLDSGQGPRETQYF.